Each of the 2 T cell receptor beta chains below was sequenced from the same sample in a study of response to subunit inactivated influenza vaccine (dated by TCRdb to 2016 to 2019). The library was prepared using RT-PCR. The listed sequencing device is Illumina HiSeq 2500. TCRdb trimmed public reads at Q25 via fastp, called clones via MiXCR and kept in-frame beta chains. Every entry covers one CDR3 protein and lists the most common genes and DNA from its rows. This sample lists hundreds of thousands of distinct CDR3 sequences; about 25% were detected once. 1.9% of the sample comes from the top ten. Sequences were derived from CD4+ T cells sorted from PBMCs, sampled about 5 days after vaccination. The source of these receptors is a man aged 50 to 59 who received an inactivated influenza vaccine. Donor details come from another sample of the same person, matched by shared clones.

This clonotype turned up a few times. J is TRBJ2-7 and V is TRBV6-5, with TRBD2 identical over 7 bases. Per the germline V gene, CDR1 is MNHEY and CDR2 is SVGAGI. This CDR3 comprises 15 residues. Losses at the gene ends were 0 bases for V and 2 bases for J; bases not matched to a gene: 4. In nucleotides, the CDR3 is TGTGCCAGCAGTTACTCAGCTAGCGGACCCTACGAGCAGTACTTC. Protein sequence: CASSYSASGPYEQYF.

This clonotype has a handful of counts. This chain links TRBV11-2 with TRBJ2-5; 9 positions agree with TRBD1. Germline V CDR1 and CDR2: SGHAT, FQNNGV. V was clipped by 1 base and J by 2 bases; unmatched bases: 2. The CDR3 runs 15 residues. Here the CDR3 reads CASSLGDRAQETQYF. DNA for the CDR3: TGTGCCAGCAGCTTAGGGGACAGGGCTCAAGAGACCCAGTACTTC.